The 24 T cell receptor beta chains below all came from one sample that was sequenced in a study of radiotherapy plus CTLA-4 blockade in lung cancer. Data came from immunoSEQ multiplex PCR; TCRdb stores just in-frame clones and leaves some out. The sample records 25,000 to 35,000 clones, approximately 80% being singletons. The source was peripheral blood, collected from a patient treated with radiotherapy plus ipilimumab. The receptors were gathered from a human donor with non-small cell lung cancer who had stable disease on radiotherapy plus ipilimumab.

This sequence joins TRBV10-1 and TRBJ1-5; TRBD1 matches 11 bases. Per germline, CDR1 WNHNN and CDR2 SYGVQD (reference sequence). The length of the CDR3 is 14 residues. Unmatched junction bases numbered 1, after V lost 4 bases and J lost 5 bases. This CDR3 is CASSGTGGDQPQHF. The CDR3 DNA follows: TGCGCCAGCAGTGGGACAGGGGGCGATCAGCCCCAGCATTTT.

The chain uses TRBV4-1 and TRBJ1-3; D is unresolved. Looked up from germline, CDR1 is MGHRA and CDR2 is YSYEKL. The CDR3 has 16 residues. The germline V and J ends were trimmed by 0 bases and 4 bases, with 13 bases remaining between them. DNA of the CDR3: TGCGCCAGCAGCCAAGATGACTGGGTTAAGGGAAACACCATATATTTT. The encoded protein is CASSQDDWVKGNTIYF.

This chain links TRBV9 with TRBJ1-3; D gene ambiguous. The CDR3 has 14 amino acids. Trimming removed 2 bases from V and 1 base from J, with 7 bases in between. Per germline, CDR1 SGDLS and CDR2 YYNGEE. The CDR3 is CASSVAGSGNTIYF. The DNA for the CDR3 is TGTGCCAGCAGCGTTGCAGGATCTGGAAACACCATATATTTT.

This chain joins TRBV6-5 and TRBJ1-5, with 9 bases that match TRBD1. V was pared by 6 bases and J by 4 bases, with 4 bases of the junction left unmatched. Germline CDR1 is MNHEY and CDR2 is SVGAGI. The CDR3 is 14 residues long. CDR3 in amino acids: CASSPGTGNQPQHF. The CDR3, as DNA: TGTGCCAGCAGCCCCGGGACAGGGAATCAGCCCCAGCATTTT.

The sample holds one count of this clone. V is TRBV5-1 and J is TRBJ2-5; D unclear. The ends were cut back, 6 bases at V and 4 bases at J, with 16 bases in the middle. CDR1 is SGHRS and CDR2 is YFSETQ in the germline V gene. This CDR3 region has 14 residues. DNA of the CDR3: TGCGCCAGCACCATGGCCGGCGGCGCAGAGACCCAGTACTTC. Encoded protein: CASTMAGGAETQYF.

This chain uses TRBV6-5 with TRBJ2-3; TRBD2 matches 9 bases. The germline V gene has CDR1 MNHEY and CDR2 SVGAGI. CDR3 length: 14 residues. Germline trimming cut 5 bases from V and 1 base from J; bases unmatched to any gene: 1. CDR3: CASSQRGGTDTQYF. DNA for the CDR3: TGTGCCAGCAGTCAGCGGGGGGGCACAGATACGCAGTATTTT.

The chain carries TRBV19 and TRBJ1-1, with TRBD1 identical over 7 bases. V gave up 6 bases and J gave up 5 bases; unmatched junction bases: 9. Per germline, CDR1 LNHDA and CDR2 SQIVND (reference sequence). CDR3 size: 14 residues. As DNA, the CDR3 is TGTGCCAGTAGCGAGGGGGCGCGAGTGACTGAAGCTTTCTTT. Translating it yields CASSEGARVTEAFF.

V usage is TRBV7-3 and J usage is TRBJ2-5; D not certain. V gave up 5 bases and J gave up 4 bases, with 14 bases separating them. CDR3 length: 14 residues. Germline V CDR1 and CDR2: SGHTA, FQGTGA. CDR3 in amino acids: CASSPSTLPETQYF. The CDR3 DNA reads TGTGCCAGCAGCCCGTCGACACTCCCAGAGACCCAGTACTTC.

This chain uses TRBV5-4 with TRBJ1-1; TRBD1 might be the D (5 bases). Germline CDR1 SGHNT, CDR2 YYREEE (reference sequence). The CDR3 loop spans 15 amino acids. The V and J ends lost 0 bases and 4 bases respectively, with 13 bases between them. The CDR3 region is CASSLDFGGTTEAFF. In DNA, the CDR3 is TGTGCCAGCAGCTTGGATTTTGGGGGGACCACTGAAGCTTTCTTT.

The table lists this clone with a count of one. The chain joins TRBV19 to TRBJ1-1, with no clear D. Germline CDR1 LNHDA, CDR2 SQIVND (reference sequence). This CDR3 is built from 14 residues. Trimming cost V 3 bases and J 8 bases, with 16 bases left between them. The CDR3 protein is CASSMVAWSCEAFF. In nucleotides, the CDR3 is TGTGCCAGTAGTATGGTGGCCTGGAGCTGCGAAGCTTTCTTT.

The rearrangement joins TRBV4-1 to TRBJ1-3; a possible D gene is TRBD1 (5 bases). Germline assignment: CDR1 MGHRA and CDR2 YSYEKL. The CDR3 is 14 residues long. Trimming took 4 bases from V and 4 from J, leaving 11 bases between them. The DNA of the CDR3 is TGCGCCAGCAGCCCCCGGGACCGAGGAAACACCATATATTTT. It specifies CASSPRDRGNTIYF.

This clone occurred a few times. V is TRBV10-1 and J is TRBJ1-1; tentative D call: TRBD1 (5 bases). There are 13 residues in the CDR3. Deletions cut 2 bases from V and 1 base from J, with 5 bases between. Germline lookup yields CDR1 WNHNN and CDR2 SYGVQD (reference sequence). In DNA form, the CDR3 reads TGCGCCAGCAGTGAGGGGGCGAACACTGAAGCTTTCTTT. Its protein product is CASSEGANTEAFF.

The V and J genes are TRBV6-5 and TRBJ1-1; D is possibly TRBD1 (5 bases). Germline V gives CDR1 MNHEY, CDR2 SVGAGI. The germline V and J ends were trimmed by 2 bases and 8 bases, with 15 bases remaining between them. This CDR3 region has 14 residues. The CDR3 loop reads CASSYLPAGREAFF. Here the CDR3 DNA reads TGTGCCAGCAGTTACCTCCCGGCGGGACGAGAAGCTTTCTTT.

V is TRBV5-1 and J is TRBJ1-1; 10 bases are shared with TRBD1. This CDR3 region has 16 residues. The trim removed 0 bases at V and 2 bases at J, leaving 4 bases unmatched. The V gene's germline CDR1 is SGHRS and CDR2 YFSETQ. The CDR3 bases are TGCGCCAGCAGCTTGGTTGGGACAGGGGTCAACACTGAAGCTTTCTTT. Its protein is CASSLVGTGVNTEAFF.

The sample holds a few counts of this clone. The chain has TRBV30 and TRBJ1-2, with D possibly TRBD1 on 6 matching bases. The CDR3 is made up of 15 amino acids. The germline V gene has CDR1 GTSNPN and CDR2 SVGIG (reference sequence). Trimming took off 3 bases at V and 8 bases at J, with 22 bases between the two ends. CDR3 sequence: CAWSATPSGEVGYTF. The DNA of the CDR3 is TGTGCCTGGAGCGCGACCCCTTCAGGGGAGGTGGGCTACACCTTC.

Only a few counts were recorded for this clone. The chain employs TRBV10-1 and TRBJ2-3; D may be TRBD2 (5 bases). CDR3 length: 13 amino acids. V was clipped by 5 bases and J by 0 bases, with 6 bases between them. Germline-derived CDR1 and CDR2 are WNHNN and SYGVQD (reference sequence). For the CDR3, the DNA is TGCGCCAGCAGTAGGACTAGCACAGATACGCAGTATTTT. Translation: CASSRTSTDTQYF.

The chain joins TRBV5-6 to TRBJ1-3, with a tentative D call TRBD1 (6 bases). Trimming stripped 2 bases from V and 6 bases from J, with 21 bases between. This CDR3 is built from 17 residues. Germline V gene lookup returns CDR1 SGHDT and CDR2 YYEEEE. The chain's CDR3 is CASSLPSYGRGENTIYF. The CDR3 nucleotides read TGTGCCAGCAGCTTACCCTCGTATGGAAGGGGGGAAAACACCATATATTTT.

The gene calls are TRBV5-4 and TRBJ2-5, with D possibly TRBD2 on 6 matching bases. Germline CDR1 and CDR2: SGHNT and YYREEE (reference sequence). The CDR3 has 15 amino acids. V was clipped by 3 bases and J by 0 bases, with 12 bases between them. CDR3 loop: CASSSQRVYQETQYF. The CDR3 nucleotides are TGTGCCAGCAGCTCCCAGCGGGTGTACCAAGAGACCCAGTACTTC.

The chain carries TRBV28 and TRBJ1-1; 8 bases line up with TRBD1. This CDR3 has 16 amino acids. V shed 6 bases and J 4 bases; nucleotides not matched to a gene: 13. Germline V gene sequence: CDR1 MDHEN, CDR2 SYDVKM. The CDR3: CASRPRGTGGGTEAFF. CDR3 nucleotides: TGTGCCAGCAGGCCCAGGGGGACAGGCGGAGGCACTGAAGCTTTCTTT. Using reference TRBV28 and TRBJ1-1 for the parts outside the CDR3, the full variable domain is DVKVTQSSRYLVKRTGEKVFLECVQDMDHENMFWYRQDPGLGLRLIYFSYDVKMKEKGDIPEGYSVSREKKERFSLILESASTNQTSMYLCASRPRGTGGGTEAFFGQGTRLTVV.

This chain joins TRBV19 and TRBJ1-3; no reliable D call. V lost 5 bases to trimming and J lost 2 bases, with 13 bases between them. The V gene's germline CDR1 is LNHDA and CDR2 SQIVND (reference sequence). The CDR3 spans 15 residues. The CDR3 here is CASSPTMPAGNTIYF. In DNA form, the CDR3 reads TGTGCCAGTAGTCCGACCATGCCGGCTGGAAACACCATATATTTT.

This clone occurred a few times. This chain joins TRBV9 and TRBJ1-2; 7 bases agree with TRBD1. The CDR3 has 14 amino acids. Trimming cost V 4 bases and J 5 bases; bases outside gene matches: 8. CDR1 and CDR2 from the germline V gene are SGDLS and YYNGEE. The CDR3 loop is CASSPSDRPYGYTF. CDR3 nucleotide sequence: TGTGCCAGCAGCCCCTCGGACAGGCCTTATGGCTACACCTTC.

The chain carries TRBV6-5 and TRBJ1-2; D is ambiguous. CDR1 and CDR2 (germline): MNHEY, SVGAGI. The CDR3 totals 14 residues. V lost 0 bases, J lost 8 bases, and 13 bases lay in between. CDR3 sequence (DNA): TGTGCCAGCAGTTACTCTCGGGGAATTGGCGGCTACACCTTC. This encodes CASSYSRGIGGYTF.

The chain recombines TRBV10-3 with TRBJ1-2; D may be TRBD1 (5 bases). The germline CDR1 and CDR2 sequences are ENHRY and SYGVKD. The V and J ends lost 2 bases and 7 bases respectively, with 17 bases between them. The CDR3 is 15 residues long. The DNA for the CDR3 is TGTGCCATCAGTGAGGGGGACGGGACTACTGGTGGCTACACCTTC. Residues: CAISEGDGTTGGYTF.

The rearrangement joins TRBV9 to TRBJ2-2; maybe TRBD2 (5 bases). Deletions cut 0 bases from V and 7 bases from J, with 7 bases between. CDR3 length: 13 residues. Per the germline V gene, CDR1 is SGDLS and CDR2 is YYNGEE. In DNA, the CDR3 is TGTGCCAGCAGCGTAGGAGGGTACGGGGAGCTGTTTTTT. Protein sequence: CASSVGGYGELFF.